What follows are 3 T cell receptor beta chains derived from one specimen sequenced in a study of control samples from healthy donors and cancer patients. Generated by immunoSEQ multiplex PCR, the TCRdb table keeps only in-frame clones and is missing some. The data hold around 70,000 clones, with around 87% observed a single time. The sequenced sample was PBMCs. These TCRs come from a woman aged 45-60 years with head and neck cancer.

The CDR3 reads CASSPRGSGGADEQFF. The CDR3 DNA reads as TGTGCCAGCAGCCCCCGGGGTAGCGGGGGGGCAGATGAGCAGTTCTTC. The chain couples TRBV9 to TRBJ2-1; 11 bases are shared with TRBD2. This CDR3 contains 16 residues. V dropped 4 bases and J dropped 8; count of bases not matched to a gene: 11. Germline lookup yields CDR1 SGDLS and CDR2 YYNGEE.

The V call is TRBV7-8, the J call TRBJ2-1, with D uncertain. Between the trimmed V and J ends, which lost 1 base and 2 bases, there was a span of 9 bases. The CDR3 sequence is 15 residues long. Germline CDR1 and CDR2: SGHVS and FQNEAQ. CDR3 coding DNA: TGTGCCAGCAGCTTAGTGGGTGGGACCTACAATGAGCAGTTCTTC. It specifies CASSLVGGTYNEQFF.

Notes on this clone: A read error may produce the germline difference seen at one junction end. V is TRBV28 and J is TRBJ2-1; the match to TRBD1 covers 9 bases. The germline gives CDR1 MDHEN, CDR2 SYDVKM. The CDR3 sequence is 13 residues long. DNA for the CDR3: TGTGCCAGCAGTTTACAACAGGGGGCGGGATTTCTCTTC. This sequence encodes CASSLQQGAGFLF.